This T cell receptor (beta chain) was sequenced for a study of blood T cell repertoires in COVID-19. On the study more broadly: COVID-19 samples from acute and convalescent phases originated in the United States, Italy and Spain.

CDR3 length: 14 residues. Germline-derived CDR1 and CDR2 are LNHDA and SQIVND (reference sequence). V gave up 3 bases and J gave up 0 bases, with 8 bases separating them. Profiling relied on immunoSEQ multiplex PCR, and the TCRdb table lists in-frame clones only, not all of them. The profile shows about 230,000 clones, roughly nine tenths of them singletons. Ages ranged from about 18 to 89 years, with residence in some 25 US areas. Participants' reported clinical history set cohort assignment. Sequencing used PBMCs or T cells enriched from blood (not recorded which). J is TRBJ1-1 and V is TRBV19, with D unresolved. This sequence was found in a woman aged 25 to 39 with acute COVID-19. The CDR3, as DNA: TGTGCCAGTAGTATTCTCGGGATGAACACTGAAGCTTTCTTT. This sequence encodes CASSILGMNTEAFF.